This T cell receptor beta chain stems from a study of blood T cell repertoires in COVID-19. The germline V gene has CDR1 DFQATT and CDR2 SNEGSKA (reference sequence). The CDR3 is 17 amino acids. The ends lost 3 bases at V and 6 bases at J; junction bases unmatched: 12. The protocol was immunoSEQ multiplex PCR, while the TCRdb copy is restricted to in-frame clones and leaves out a portion. The data hold 50,000 to 60,000 clones, with around nine tenths observed a single time. This clonotype was obtained from a human donor in a cohort sampled during active COVID-19. The source material was peripheral blood. The gene calls are TRBV20-1 and TRBJ2-1; 12 nucleotides line up with TRBD2. CDR3 sequence: CSASLPRLAGVGNEQFF. As DNA, the CDR3 is TGCAGTGCTAGTCTTCCTCGACTAGCGGGAGTCGGCAATGAGCAGTTCTTC.